This T cell receptor (beta chain) is drawn from a study of post-analysis software for immune sequencing data. Whole-study results and caveats: Among roughly 5 TRBV segments more frequent in patients than controls were TRBV5-6, TRBV5-1 and TRBV20-1.

This clonotype has just one count. Its specificity is unknown. Germline V gene data show CDR1 as SGHRS and CDR2 as YFSETQ. This CDR3 contains 13 residues. With 0 bases removed from V and 4 bases from J, the gap between germline ends came to 8 bases. Built from TCR beta cDNA, the libraries had unique molecular identifiers in them. cDNA molecules numbering roughly 0.5 million came from approximately 0.91 to 9.4 million T cells. TCRdb recomputed calls from the PCR reads with MiXCR, one row per CDR3 protein. The table has 600,000 to 750,000 distinct CDR3 sequences, 55% to 70% seen once; the top ten hold approximately 11%.

V gene TRBV5-1 combines with J gene TRBJ2-7; no firm D call. The sample consisted of blood. The sequence was obtained from a girl aged 2 to 9 with multiple sclerosis. The CDR3 loop reads CASSLARLYEQYF. CDR3 DNA sequence: TGCGCCAGCAGCTTGGCCCGATTATACGAGCAGTACTTC.